This TCR beta chain came from a study of Ad26.COV2.S vaccination and SARS-CoV-2 variants (dated by TCRdb to about 2021). For the wider study: Donors in the vaccine arm were drawn from COV1001, a phase I-IIa trial of Ad26.COV2.S in healthy adults that was multicentre, randomized, double-blind and placebo-controlled. Blinding of investigators to trial group allocation was maintained during experiments and outcome assessment. Dosing of Ad26.COV2.S was intramuscular, at either 5x10^10 or 1x10^11 viral particles, delivered as one shot or as two shots spaced 56 days apart. A total of roughly 32 samples were included in the TCR-sequenced set, comprising some 20 Ad26.COV2.S vaccine recipients, 5 placebo recipients and 8 SARS-CoV-2 convalescent individuals. TCRbeta repertoire sequencing was used to assess the specificity and breadth of SARS-CoV-2-reactive T cell receptors after Ad26.COV2.S vaccination. Participants in the trial were split at random into five groups of five each, receiving low-dose or high-dose Ad26.COV2.S once or twice, or else placebo on both occasions. Points the paper makes about the study in general: The authors noted that total T cell responses may have been underestimated by the TCR breadth and depth analyses. Non-spike TCR breadth was comparable between vaccine and placebo recipients, consistent with the vaccine containing only spike. After vaccination, substantial breadth of spike-specific CD8+ and CD4+ T cell responses was reported. Comparing responses between vaccine doses or regimens was not something the study was powered to do. Higher spike-specific TCR breadth was observed in Ad26.COV2.S recipients than in placebo recipients (P = 0.0014).

The treatment or condition label on this specimen signifies: about 20 received Ad26.COV2.S at low or high dose, single or two shots; about 5 received placebo; per-sample allocation not given. Repertoires of vaccine and placebo recipients were sequenced from samples collected on day 63 after the first injection. Between 29 July and 7 August 2020, Cohort 1b enrolled some 25 adults aged 18-55 years at one site in Boston, USA. Ad26.COV2.S was a replication-incompetent adenovirus type 26 vector that expressed a prefusion-stabilized SARS-CoV-2 spike protein derived from the original Wuhan strain. V is shortened by 7 bases, J by 4 bases, and the region joining them spans 8 bases. Counted from cysteine to phenylalanine, this CDR3 has 12 amino acids. Of the read, only the CDR3 DNA is kept; its 36 bases are in frame from base 1. The CDR1 and CDR2 encoded by the germline V gene are SNHLY and FYNNEI. The immunoSEQ Assay was used to sequence TCRbeta CDR3 regions. After extraction, genomic DNA underwent amplification by bias-controlled multiplex PCR, followed by high-throughput sequencing. The study's processing was this. To quantify the absolute abundance of each unique TCRbeta CDR3 region, sequences were collapsed and filtered. T cell fraction was estimated by normalizing TCRbeta template counts to usable DNA, which was measured by amplifying reference genes present in all nucleated cells. Repertoire TCRs were annotated as SARS-CoV-2-specific when V gene, CDR3 amino acid sequence and J gene were exactly matched to a known reactive TCR set. The reference SARS-CoV-2 TCR set was derived from MIRA and filtered for enrichment in COVID-19-positive ImmuneCODE repertoires, a step that removed public or cross-reactive TCRs. Drawing on the MIRA antigens, annotated TCRs were analysed further at the level of specific ORF or position within ORF. Breadth was defined as the number of annotated unique rearrangements divided by the total number of unique productive rearrangements, and depth was defined as the summed frequency of the annotated unique rearrangements. Two-sided Wilcoxon rank-sum tests were applied when comparing TCR breadth between groups. Here the immuneACCESS table is served through TCRdb, limited to in-frame sequences with V and J called. Missing clones are a known gap in these copies; in checked studies unresolved V genes cover under half, and the rest lacks a known reason. The V and J calls and the clone size are those of that table, but D and trimming were determined from the DNA. This sample gives about 680,000 clones in total; roughly 90% of them show up just once. The ten most abundant clones make up 1.5% of the sample.

With respect to this clone: Its antigen remains unidentified. There are no base qualities to consult, and no much larger clone falls within one base.

Recombination joined TRBV2 with TRBJ1-3; no confident D gene assignment can be made. The sample in question was peripheral blood, obtained in a trial of Ad26.COV2.S vaccine versus placebo. The receptor comes from a person between 18 and 59 years old who received the Ad26.COV2.S COVID-19 vaccine or a placebo. The DNA sequence is given as TGTGCCAGCAAAGACATAGGAAACACCATATATTTT. Protein translation: CASKDIGNTIYF.